A single sample gave rise to the 28 T cell receptor beta chains below, sequenced in a study of PD-1 blockade in mismatch repair-deficient tumors. Produced via immunoSEQ multiplex PCR; TCRdb's table is partial and in-frame only. Of roughly 120,000 clones detected, about 74% appear once; the ten largest clones hold 4% to 5%. The source was peripheral blood, collected about 13 months after starting pembrolizumab. All receptors derive from an adult with mismatch repair-deficient cancer.

This sequence joins TRBV5-6 and TRBJ1-1, with TRBD1 matching 7 bases. Germline CDR1 and CDR2: SGHDT and YYEEEE. Trimming removed 6 bases from V and 1 base from J; junction bases left unmatched: 3. CDR3 length equals 13 residues. In DNA form, the CDR3 reads TGTGCCAGCACCGGGACAGCGAACACTGAAGCTTTCTTT. This encodes CASTGTANTEAFF. The full variable domain, in which reference TRBV5-6 and TRBJ1-1 provide the parts outside the CDR3, is DAGVTQSPTHLIKTRGQQVTLRCSPKSGHDTVSWYQQALGQGPQFIFQYYEEEERQRGNFPDRFSGHQFPNYSSELNVNALLLGDSALYLCASTGTANTEAFFGQGTRLTVV.

The chain is built from TRBV5-8 and TRBJ1-5; D unclear. The CDR3 is 14 residues long. The V end was cut by 4 bases, the J end by 3 bases, with 11 bases between. Germline-derived CDR1 and CDR2 are SGHTS and YDEGEE. CDR3 amino acids: CASSPRRLNQPQHF. Written as DNA, the CDR3 is TGTGCCAGCAGCCCCAGACGGCTCAATCAGCCCCAGCATTTT.

The gene calls are TRBV6-1 and TRBJ1-2; tentative D call: TRBD1 (5 bases). The V and J ends lost 3 bases and 4 bases respectively, with 18 bases between them. Germline CDR1 and CDR2: MNHNS and SASEGT. This CDR3 has 16 amino acids. In DNA form, the CDR3 reads TGTGCCAGCAGTGATACCGGACAAACTCCCTTCTATGGCTACACCTTC. Amino acid sequence: CASSDTGQTPFYGYTF.

V is TRBV30 and J is TRBJ1-5; D perhaps matches TRBD1 (5 bases). CDR3 length equals 14 residues. CDR1 is GTSNPN, CDR2 SVGIG, per germline (reference sequence). Deletions cut 2 bases from V and 11 bases from J, with 19 bases between. For the CDR3, the DNA is TGTGCCTGGAGTCCATGGCCGGGGGGGAGATCCCAGCATTTT. It yields the protein CAWSPWPGGRSQHF.

This chain links TRBV16 with TRBJ1-4; no clear D. The V gene's germline CDR1 is KGHSY and CDR2 FQNENV. CDR3 size: 13 residues. Trimming removed 0 bases from V and 11 bases from J, with 10 bases in between. DNA of the CDR3: TGTGCCAGCAGCCAATCGGCAGGAATGAAACTGTTTTTT. Translating it yields CASSQSAGMKLFF.

This clone was detected once. This chain joins TRBV5-5 and TRBJ2-7; D gene uncertain. V lost 0 bases, J lost 6 bases, and 10 bases lay in between. The germline V gene encodes CDR1 SGHKS and CDR2 YYEKEE (reference sequence). The CDR3 extends over 13 amino acids. The CDR3 sequence is CASSLGLSGEQYF. CDR3 bases: TGTGCCAGCAGCTTGGGATTGTCAGGCGAGCAGTACTTC.

The chain's CDR3 is CASSVTTTGELFF. The DNA of the CDR3 is TGTGCCAGTAGTGTAACCACCACCGGGGAGCTGTTTTTT. The genes are TRBV19 and TRBJ2-2; D remains unclear. The V gene's germline CDR1 is LNHDA and CDR2 SQIVND (reference sequence). The CDR3 extends over 13 amino acids. V was shortened by 5 bases and J by 4 bases, with 8 bases between the two germline ends.

This clone was counted between two and nine times. The chain joins TRBV4-3 to TRBJ2-3; tentatively, D is TRBD1 (6 bases). Germline V gene data show CDR1 as LGHNA and CDR2 as YSLEER. Deletions cut 3 bases from V and 5 bases from J, with 12 bases between. This CDR3 spans 14 amino acids. CDR3 sequence reads: CASSQDSVGDTQYF. DNA of the CDR3: TGCGCCAGCAGCCAGGACAGTGTCGGAGATACGCAGTATTTT.

The rearrangement links TRBV28 to TRBJ2-1, with TRBD2 matching 9 bases. Germline V gene data show CDR1 as MDHEN and CDR2 as SYDVKM. The CDR3 runs to 17 residues. V shed 6 bases, J shed 7 bases, and the junction held 16 bases outside the gene matches. The CDR3 loop reads CASSRGGAGAGGNEQFF. The CDR3 bases are TGTGCCAGCAGCCGGGGCGGAGCGGGAGCGGGGGGTAATGAGCAGTTCTTC.

V usage is TRBV19 and J usage is TRBJ2-3; 9 nucleotides align to TRBD1. The CDR3 loop spans 14 amino acids. The trim removed 5 bases at V and 3 bases at J, leaving 3 bases unmatched. Per the germline V gene, CDR1 is LNHDA and CDR2 is SQIVND (reference sequence). CDR3 amino acids: CASSPGTGTDTQYF. The CDR3 DNA is TGTGCCAGTAGTCCAGGGACAGGGACAGATACGCAGTATTTT.

The chain uses TRBV29-1 and TRBJ1-5, with D possibly matching TRBD1 (6 bases). The germline V gene has CDR1 SQVTM and CDR2 ANQGSEA. The ends were cut back, 5 bases at V and 5 bases at J, with 10 bases in the middle. The CDR3 spans 12 residues. This CDR3 is CSVIQGDQPQHF. Here the CDR3 DNA reads TGCAGCGTTATACAGGGAGATCAGCCCCAGCATTTT.

The chain is built from TRBV19 and TRBJ1-5, with D hard to call. Trimming removed 5 bases at V and 3 bases at J, with 11 bases between. CDR1 is LNHDA and CDR2 is SQIVND in the germline V gene (reference sequence). CDR3 length equals 14 residues. The CDR3 protein is CASSFRSYNQPQHF. The CDR3 nucleotides read TGTGCCAGTAGTTTTAGAAGTTACAATCAGCCCCAGCATTTT.

The gene calls are TRBV10-3 and TRBJ2-1; 9 bases map to TRBD2. V was pared by 7 bases and J by 7 bases, with 11 bases of the junction left unmatched. CDR3 length: 15 residues. The germline V gene encodes CDR1 ENHRY and CDR2 SYGVKD. This CDR3 is CAITQVAGEGNEQFF. Here the CDR3 DNA reads TGTGCCATCACGCAGGTAGCGGGAGAAGGAAATGAGCAGTTCTTC.

The chain couples TRBV7-8 to TRBJ2-3; D is tentatively TRBD1 or TRBD2 (7 bases each). The V end lost 4 bases, the J end lost 2 bases, and 19 bases lay between the germline ends. This CDR3 spans 17 amino acids. CDR1 is SGHVS, CDR2 FQNEAQ, per germline. CDR3 bases: TGTGCCAGCAGCTCACCAGGGGGGGCCTCCCTCACAGATACGCAGTATTTT. Amino acid sequence: CASSSPGGASLTDTQYF.

The chain uses TRBV5-4 and TRBJ2-3; D gene uncertain. Trimming took 5 bases from V and 6 from J, leaving 22 bases between them. Germline loops: CDR1 SGHNT, CDR2 YYREEE (reference sequence). CDR3 length equals 16 residues. The CDR3 DNA reads TGTGCCAGCAGTAATGCCGGGCCAATGAATCCCGATACGCAGTATTTT. Translation gives CASSNAGPMNPDTQYF.

The rearrangement links TRBV11-3 to TRBJ2-5, with a possible D match to TRBD2 (5 bases). Trimming removed 5 bases at V and 5 bases at J, with 15 bases between. The V gene's germline CDR1 is SGHNT and CDR2 YENEEA. The CDR3 runs 14 residues. CDR3 bases: TGTGCCAGCAGCCCCCACGCGGAGGAGGAGACCCAGTACTTC. It encodes CASSPHAEEETQYF.

The chain links TRBV7-3 to TRBJ2-3; 7 bases are a match to TRBD1. With V trimmed by 5 bases and J by 3 bases, 5 bases remained unmatched. From germline, CDR1 is SGHTA and CDR2 FQGTGA. The CDR3 extends over 14 amino acids. The CDR3 spells CASSASQGTDTQYF. The CDR3, as DNA: TGTGCCAGCAGCGCGTCACAGGGGACAGATACGCAGTATTTT.

The chain couples TRBV7-2 to TRBJ2-3, with 16 bases lining up with TRBD2. The CDR3 spans 16 residues. J was trimmed by 6 bases and V by 5 bases; bases with no gene match: 5. From germline, CDR1 is SGHTA and CDR2 FQGNSA. This chain's CDR3 is CASSKGLAGGGDTQYF. In DNA, the CDR3 is TGTGCCAGCAGCAAGGGACTAGCGGGAGGGGGGGATACGCAGTATTTT.

The rearrangement links TRBV5-6 to TRBJ2-1, with a weak D call TRBD1 (6 bases). The germline CDR1 and CDR2 sequences are SGHDT and YYEEEE. V gave up 0 bases and J gave up 13 bases, with 20 bases separating them. The CDR3 consists of 15 residues. CDR3 sequence reads: CASSLGQGNPFPQFF. The CDR3 DNA follows: TGTGCCAGCAGCTTGGGCCAGGGGAACCCCTTCCCACAGTTCTTC.

The rearrangement uses TRBV30 and TRBJ2-6; no reliable D call. The CDR3 totals 16 residues. Germline V lookup: CDR1 GTSNPN, CDR2 SVGIG (reference sequence). V was clipped by 3 bases and J by 0 bases, with 12 bases between them. CDR3 coding DNA: TGTGCCTGGAGCACCACCTTACGCTCTGGGGCCAACGTCCTGACTTTC. Protein sequence: CAWSTTLRSGANVLTF. Combining the CDR3 with reference TRBV30 and TRBJ2-6 gives the whole variable domain SQTIHQWPATLVQPVGSPLSLECTVEGTSNPNLYWYRQAAGRGLQLLFYSVGIGQISSEVPQNLSASRPQDRQFILSSKKLLLSDSGFYLCAWSTTLRSGANVLTFGAGSRLTVL.

This clone was seen just once. The chain carries TRBV5-1 and TRBJ2-5; tentative D call: TRBD1 (6 bases). Trimming shortened V by 4 bases and J by 5 bases, and 24 bases separated the two germline ends. The CDR3 contains 17 residues. Germline V gene data show CDR1 as SGHRS and CDR2 as YFSETQ. CDR3 residues: CASSPGRGQTGEETQYF. DNA for the CDR3: TGCGCCAGCAGCCCCGGCCGGGGACAAACCGGGGAGGAGACCCAGTACTTC.

The chain couples TRBV6-1 to TRBJ1-5; D ambiguous. The germline gives CDR1 MNHNS, CDR2 SASEGT. V shed 2 bases and J shed 11 bases, with 7 bases lying between them. This CDR3 is 11 amino acids long. The CDR3 is CASSELGSQHF. CDR3 DNA: TGTGCCAGCAGTGAACTTGGTTCCCAGCATTTT.

The chain is built from TRBV6-5 and TRBJ2-3; tentatively, D is TRBD2 (6 bases). This CDR3 contains 15 residues. V lost 2 bases and J 1 base, leaving 10 bases between the germline ends. Per germline, CDR1 MNHEY and CDR2 SVGAGI. The CDR3 reads CASSYMGGGTDTQYF. The DNA of the CDR3 is TGTGCCAGCAGTTACATGGGGGGAGGCACAGATACGCAGTATTTT.

The chain joins TRBV11-2 to TRBJ2-1; tentative D call: TRBD2 (6 bases). The CDR3 totals 16 residues. Germline CDR1 is SGHAT and CDR2 is FQNNGV. The V end was cut by 2 bases, the J end by 6 bases, with 17 bases between. The CDR3 loop is CASSLYQGPGGNEQFF. The CDR3 region has the DNA TGTGCCAGCAGCTTATACCAGGGACCCGGGGGCAATGAGCAGTTCTTC.

The genes are TRBV5-1 and TRBJ2-3; D is perhaps TRBD1 or TRBD2 (6 bases each). CDR3 length: 14 residues. The germline gives CDR1 SGHRS, CDR2 YFSETQ. The V end lost 7 bases, the J end lost 4 bases, and 16 bases lay between the germline ends. CDR3 amino acids: CASVGPGEADTQYF. The CDR3 DNA sequence: TGCGCCAGCGTGGGGCCAGGGGAGGCAGATACGCAGTATTTT.

This chain links TRBV7-2 with TRBJ2-7; either TRBD1 or TRBD2 may supply D (6 bases each). Germline V CDR1 and CDR2: SGHTA, FQGNSA. The CDR3 extends over 14 amino acids. Trimming took 2 bases from V and 0 from J, leaving 8 bases between them. The CDR3 here is CASSLRGLSYEQYF. CDR3 bases: TGTGCCAGCAGCTTACGGGGGCTCTCCTACGAGCAGTACTTC. Complete variable domain (other parts from reference TRBV7-2 and TRBJ2-7): GAGVSQSPSNKVTEKGKDVELRCDPISGHTALYWYRQSLGQGLEFLIYFQGNSAPDKSGLPSDRFSAERTGGSVSTLTIQRTQQEDSAVYLCASSLRGLSYEQYFGPGTRLTVT.

The V call is TRBV11-2, the J call TRBJ2-2, with TRBD1 identical over 8 bases. Germline V gene lookup returns CDR1 SGHAT and CDR2 FQNNGV. V was pared by 2 bases and J by 6 bases, with 5 bases of the junction left unmatched. CDR3 size: 15 residues. CDR3 loop: CASSLLTGASGELFF. CDR3 coding DNA: TGTGCCAGCAGCTTATTGACAGGGGCGTCCGGGGAGCTGTTTTTT. Full variable domain (missing parts from reference TRBV11-2 and TRBJ2-2): EAGVAQSPRYKIIEKRQSVAFWCNPISGHATLYWYQQILGQGPKLLIQFQNNGVVDDSQLPKDRFSAERLKGVDSTLKIQPAKLEDSAVYLCASSLLTGASGELFFGEGSRLTVL.

The J gene is TRBJ1-1, the V gene TRBV2; D is perhaps TRBD1 (5 bases). Germline V CDR1 and CDR2: SNHLY, FYNNEI. The CDR3 is 14 residues long. V was cut by 3 bases and J by 0 bases, with 8 bases left in between. The CDR3 nucleotides are TGTGCCAGCAGTGACCGGGGGATGAACACTGAAGCTTTCTTT. This codes for CASSDRGMNTEAFF.